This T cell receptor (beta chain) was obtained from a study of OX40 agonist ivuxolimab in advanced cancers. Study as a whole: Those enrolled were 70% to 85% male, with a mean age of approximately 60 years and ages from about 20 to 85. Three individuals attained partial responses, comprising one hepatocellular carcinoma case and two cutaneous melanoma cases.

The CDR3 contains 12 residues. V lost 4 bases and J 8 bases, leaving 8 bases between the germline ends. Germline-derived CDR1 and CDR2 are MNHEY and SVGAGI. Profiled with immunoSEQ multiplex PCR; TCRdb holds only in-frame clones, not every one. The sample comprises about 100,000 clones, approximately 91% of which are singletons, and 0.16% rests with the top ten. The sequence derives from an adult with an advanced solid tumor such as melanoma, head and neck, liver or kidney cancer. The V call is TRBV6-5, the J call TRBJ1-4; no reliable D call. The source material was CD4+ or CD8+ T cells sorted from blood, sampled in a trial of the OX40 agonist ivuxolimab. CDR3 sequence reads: CASSFNGEKLFF. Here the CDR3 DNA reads TGTGCCAGCAGTTTCAACGGGGAAAAACTGTTTTTT.